This paragraph covers one T cell receptor (beta chain) sequence. Clones were sequenced by immunoSEQ multiplex PCR, and TCRdb holds only the in-frame ones, with some missing. The table includes some 100,000 clones, around 92% detected once. This sample was taken from a study of T cell changes during pregnancy in multiple sclerosis. From germline, CDR1 is MNHEY and CDR2 SMNVEV (reference sequence). CDR3 size: 14 residues. V gave up 8 bases and J gave up 3 bases; unmatched junction bases: 10. This receptor was obtained from a female donor with multiple sclerosis, enrolled in a pregnancy study. The chain uses TRBV27 and TRBJ2-7, with 7 bases aligning to TRBD1. The specimen comprised peripheral blood, sampled in the second trimester of pregnancy. The CDR3 sequence is CASGRDRALYEQYF. The CDR3 nucleotides are TGTGCCAGCGGTCGCGACAGGGCCCTCTACGAGCAGTACTTC.